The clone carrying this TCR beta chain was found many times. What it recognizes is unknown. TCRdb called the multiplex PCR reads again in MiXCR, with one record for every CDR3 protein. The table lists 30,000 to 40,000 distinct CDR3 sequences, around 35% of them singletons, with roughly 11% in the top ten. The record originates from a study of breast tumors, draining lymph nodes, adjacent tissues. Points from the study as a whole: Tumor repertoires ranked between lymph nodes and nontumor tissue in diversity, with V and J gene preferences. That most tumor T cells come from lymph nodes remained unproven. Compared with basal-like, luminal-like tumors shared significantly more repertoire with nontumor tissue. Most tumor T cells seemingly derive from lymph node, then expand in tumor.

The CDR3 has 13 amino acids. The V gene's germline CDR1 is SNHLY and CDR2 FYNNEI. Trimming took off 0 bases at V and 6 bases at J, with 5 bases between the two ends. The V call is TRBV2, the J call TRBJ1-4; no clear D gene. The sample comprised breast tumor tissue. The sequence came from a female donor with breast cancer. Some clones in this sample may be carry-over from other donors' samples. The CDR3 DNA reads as TGTGCCAGCAGTGAAGCCATAGATGAAAAACTGTTTTTT. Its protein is CASSEAIDEKLFF.